These 6 T cell receptor beta chains were all obtained from the same sample, sequenced in a study of cytomegalovirus exposure and HLA in healthy donors. Profiling relied on immunoSEQ multiplex PCR, and the TCRdb table lists in-frame clones only, not all of them. The data hold about 130,000 clones, with 94% observed a single time. The sample comprised PBMCs. These receptors were obtained from a young woman in good health and CMV-seronegative.

In this sample, this clone turned up once. The CDR3 bases are TGCGCCAGCAGCTTGGACAGGGGAGAATATTCACCCCTCCACTTT. Translation gives CASSLDRGEYSPLHF. V usage is TRBV5-1 and J usage is TRBJ1-6, with TRBD1 matching 7 bases. Germline V gene data show CDR1 as SGHRS and CDR2 as YFSETQ. The CDR3 totals 15 residues. The trim removed 0 bases at V and 8 bases at J, leaving 5 bases unmatched.

The chain carries TRBV30 and TRBJ1-2, with D possibly TRBD1 on 5 matching bases. In germline, CDR1 is GTSNPN, CDR2 SVGIG (reference sequence). V gave up 0 bases and J gave up 5 bases, with 10 bases separating them. The CDR3 runs to 13 residues. Here the CDR3 reads CAWSVQAGYGYTF. Written as DNA, the CDR3 is TGTGCCTGGAGTGTACAGGCAGGGTATGGCTACACCTTC.

The table lists this clone with a count of one. J is TRBJ1-4 and V is TRBV5-1, with 9 bases that match TRBD1. The germline V gene has CDR1 SGHRS and CDR2 YFSETQ. The CDR3 is 15 residues long. Trimming at V came to 3 bases and at J to 12 bases, leaving 12 bases not matched to a gene. CDR3 nucleotides: TGCGCCAGCAGCTGGGGGACAGGGAAACCGGGGCAACTGTTTTTT. Its translation is CASSWGTGKPGQLFF.

The CDR3 reads CASSLGGTLDTQYF. The CDR3 bases are TGTGCCAGCAGTTTAGGAGGAACTTTAGATACGCAGTATTTT. This chain uses TRBV27 with TRBJ2-3; D is perhaps TRBD2 (5 bases). The CDR3 spans 14 residues. The V end lost 2 bases, the J end lost 5 bases, and 11 bases lay between the germline ends. Germline values: CDR1 MNHEY, CDR2 SMNVEV (reference sequence).

The CDR3 region has the DNA TGTGCCAGTAGTATGGACAGGGGTACCGGGGAGCTGTTTTTT. It translates to CASSMDRGTGELFF. The V and J genes are TRBV19 and TRBJ2-2; 9 bases line up with TRBD1. The CDR3 loop spans 14 amino acids. Unmatched junction bases numbered 1, after V lost 3 bases and J lost 5 bases. CDR1 and CDR2 from the germline V gene are LNHDA and SQIVND (reference sequence).

The chain couples TRBV6-6 to TRBJ2-1; TRBD2 agrees at 7 bases. CDR3 length: 13 amino acids. Germline V lookup: CDR1 MNHNY, CDR2 SVGAGI (reference sequence). The junction had 4 bases not matched to a gene; V was cut back by 6 bases and J by 5 bases. CDR3 sequence reads: CASRYLADNEQFF. CDR3 nucleotide sequence: TGTGCCAGCAGGTACCTAGCGGACAATGAGCAGTTCTTC.